The text below deals with one T cell receptor (beta chain). Its antigen is not known. For each subset, genomic DNA was distributed in equal portions over several immunoSEQ plates. TCRdb's copy holds only in-frame clones and misses some; the assay was immunoSEQ multiplex PCR. The table lists some 320,000 clones, roughly 84% of them singletons. Every one of the donors was a Caucasian adult that lived in Nashville, Tennessee. These data come from a study of shared clonotypes between healthy human individuals. Across the whole study: Plates per donor: three CD4 naive, three CD4 memory, two CD8 naive, one CD8 memory.

Study-wide results and limits: Non-shared clonotypes had lower generation probabilities than those shared by all four donors.

Sequencing was carried out using memory CD8+ T cells sorted from blood. The subset is: CD45RO+ cells pooled with CCR7-negative TemRA cells. This sequence originates from a man between 18 and 35 years old in good health.

The CDR3 DNA reads as TGTGCCAGCAGTCCCACTAGCGGGGGGTGGCAAGAGACCCAGTACTTC. It yields the protein CASSPTSGGWQETQYF. This chain joins TRBV27 and TRBJ2-5, with 12 bases matching TRBD2. Germline assignment: CDR1 MNHEY and CDR2 SMNVEV (reference sequence). V trimming: 5 bases; J trimming: 2 bases; junction bases outside the gene matches: 6. CDR3 size: 16 residues.